This TCR beta chain was sequenced in a study of blood T cell repertoires in COVID-19. The overall study: The United States, Italy and Spain provided the acute and convalescent COVID-19 samples. T cells, B-cell-depleted T cells, or PBMCs provided the cDNA or gDNA that served as material.

Original processing methods: Estimates of nucleated cell counts were drawn from the amplification of reference gene primers. Repertoires were generated with immunoSEQ multiplex PCR, while TCRdb's copy carries only in-frame clones and drops some. Clonal size and the V and J genes are those of that table, whereas D and trimming came from the DNA. The table has about 46,000 clones, 80% to 90% seen once. CDR1 and CDR2 from the germline V gene are MNHEY and SVGAGI. The CDR3 runs to 16 residues. The V and J ends lost 0 bases and 5 bases respectively, with 16 bases between them. The chain recombines TRBV6-5 with TRBJ2-5, with a possible D match to TRBD1 (6 bases). The TCR sequence derives from a man aged 50 to 59 with acute or convalescent COVID-19. The source material was peripheral blood. Here the CDR3 reads CASSYSKGNREETQYF. CDR3 bases: TGTGCCAGCAGTTACTCGAAAGGAAACAGGGAGGAGACCCAGTACTTC.